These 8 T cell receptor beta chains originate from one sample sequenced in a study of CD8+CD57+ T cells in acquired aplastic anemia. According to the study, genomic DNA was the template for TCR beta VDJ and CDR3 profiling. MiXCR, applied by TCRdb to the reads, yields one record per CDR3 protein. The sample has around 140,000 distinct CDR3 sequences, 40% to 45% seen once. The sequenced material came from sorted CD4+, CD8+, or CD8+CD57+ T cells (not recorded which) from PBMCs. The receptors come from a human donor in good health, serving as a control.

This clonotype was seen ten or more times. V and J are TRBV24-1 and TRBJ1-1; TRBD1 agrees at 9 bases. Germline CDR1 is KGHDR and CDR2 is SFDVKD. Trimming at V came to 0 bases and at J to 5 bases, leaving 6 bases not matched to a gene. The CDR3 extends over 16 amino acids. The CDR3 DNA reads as TGTGCCACCAGTGATTTGAAAGGACAGGGGAGGACTGAAGCTTTCTTT. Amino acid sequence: CATSDLKGQGRTEAFF.

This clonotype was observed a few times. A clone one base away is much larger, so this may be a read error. CDR3: CASGRLNSDQPQHF. The CDR3 DNA reads TGTGCCAGTGGCAGGCTCAATAGCGATCAGCCCCAGCATTTT. The chain uses TRBV19 and TRBJ1-5; D gene uncertain. This CDR3 has 14 amino acids. In germline, CDR1 is LNHDA, CDR2 SQIVND (reference sequence).

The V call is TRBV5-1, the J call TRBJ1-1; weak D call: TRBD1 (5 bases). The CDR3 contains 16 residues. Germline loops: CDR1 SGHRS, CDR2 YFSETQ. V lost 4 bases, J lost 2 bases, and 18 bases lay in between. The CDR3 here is CASSPRPGSRNTEAFF. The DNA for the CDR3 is TGCGCCAGCAGCCCACGCCCAGGGAGCAGAAACACTGAAGCTTTCTTT. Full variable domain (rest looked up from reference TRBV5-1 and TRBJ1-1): KAGVTQTPRYLIKTRGQQVTLSCSPISGHRSVSWYQQTPGQGLQFLFEYFSETQRNKGNFPGRFSGRQFSNSRSEMNVSTLELGDSALYLCASSPRPGSRNTEAFFGQGTRLTVV.

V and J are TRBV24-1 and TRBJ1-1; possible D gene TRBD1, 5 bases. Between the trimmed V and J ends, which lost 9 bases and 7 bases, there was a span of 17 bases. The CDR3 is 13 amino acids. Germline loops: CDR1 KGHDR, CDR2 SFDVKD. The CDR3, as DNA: TGTGCCACCCAACTTCGGGACGGAGTTGAAGCTTTCTTT. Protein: CATQLRDGVEAFF.

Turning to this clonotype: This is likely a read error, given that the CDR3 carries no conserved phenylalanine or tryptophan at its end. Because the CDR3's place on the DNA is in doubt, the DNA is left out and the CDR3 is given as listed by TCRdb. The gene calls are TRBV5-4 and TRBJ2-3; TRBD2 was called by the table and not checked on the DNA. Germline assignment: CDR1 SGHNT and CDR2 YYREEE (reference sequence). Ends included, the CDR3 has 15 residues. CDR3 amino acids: CASSLASLAADTRYL.

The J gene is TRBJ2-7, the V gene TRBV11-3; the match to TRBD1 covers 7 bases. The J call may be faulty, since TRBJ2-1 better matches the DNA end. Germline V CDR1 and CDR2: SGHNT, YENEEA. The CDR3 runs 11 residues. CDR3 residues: CASSQGDEQFF. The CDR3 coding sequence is TGTGCCAGCAGCCAGGGGGATGAGCAGTTCTTC.

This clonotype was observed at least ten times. The CDR3 loop reads CASTNLGYEQYF. DNA of the CDR3: TGCGCCAGCACCAACCTTGGGTACGAGCAGTACTTC. The chain employs TRBV5-1 and TRBJ2-7; D is ambiguous. This CDR3 is 12 amino acids long. V lost 6 bases and J lost 4, with 11 bases in between. Germline V lookup: CDR1 SGHRS, CDR2 YFSETQ.

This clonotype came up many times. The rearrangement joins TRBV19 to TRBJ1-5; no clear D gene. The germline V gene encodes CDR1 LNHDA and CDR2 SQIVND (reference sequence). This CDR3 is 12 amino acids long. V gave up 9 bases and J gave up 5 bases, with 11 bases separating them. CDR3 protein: CASSYRDQPQHF. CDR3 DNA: TGTGCCAGCAGTTACCGGGATCAGCCCCAGCATTTT.